The 3 T cell receptor beta chains given below trace back to one sample, sequenced in a study of beta chain features in type 1 diabetes. The study's findings and limits: Moderately but significantly shorter TCRB CDR3s were found in Type 1 diabetes patients in all four CD4+ subsets.

Expressed TCRB transcripts were sequenced because the entire RNA isolate underwent reverse transcription. Repertoires were generated with immunoSEQ multiplex PCR, while TCRdb's copy carries only in-frame clones and drops some. The sample carries about 190,000 clones, approximately 7.9% recorded once. No antigen has been identified for these receptors. The material sequenced was central memory CD4+ T cells from blood. The receptor source for this set is a man aged 18 to 30 with type 1 diabetes.

V is TRBV7-2 and J is TRBJ2-7, with D perhaps TRBD2 (6 bases). Germline V gives CDR1 SGHTA, CDR2 FQGNSA. The CDR3 covers 15 residues. V was trimmed by 4 bases and J by 2 bases, leaving 15 bases between them. The CDR3 DNA is TGTGCCAGCAGCTCCCCCATGCGGGGAGCCTACGAGCAGTACTTC. As protein: CASSSPMRGAYEQYF.

The rearrangement joins TRBV30 to TRBJ2-7; unclear D gene. V lost 3 bases to trimming and J lost 3 bases, with 18 bases between them. Germline V gene sequence: CDR1 GTSNPN, CDR2 SVGIG (reference sequence). This CDR3 is 15 amino acids long. The CDR3 bases are TGTGCCTGGAGGTTGTGGGCAGGTTTGCGCTACGAGCAGTACTTC. Protein sequence: CAWRLWAGLRYEQYF. The full variable domain, completed using reference TRBV30 and TRBJ2-7, is SQTIHQWPATLVQPVGSPLSLECTVEGTSNPNLYWYRQAAGRGLQLLFYSVGIGQISSEVPQNLSASRPQDRQFILSSKKLLLSDSGFYLCAWRLWAGLRYEQYFGPGTRLTVT.

This clone occurred a few times. V is TRBV28 and J is TRBJ1-1; unclear D gene. Germline V gene data show CDR1 as MDHEN and CDR2 as SYDVKM. V lost 7 bases and J lost 4, with 22 bases in between. This CDR3 spans 16 amino acids. The CDR3 region is CASTRRWVKVRTEAFF. DNA of the CDR3: TGTGCCAGCACCCGGCGGTGGGTGAAAGTTCGCACTGAAGCTTTCTTT.